The clone carrying this T cell receptor (beta chain) was picked up many times. Its specificity is unknown. This entry belongs to a study of molecular identifiers for immune sequencing clone quantification. About the research overall: Four of five splits of RNA from roughly 20,000 or 100,000 naive CD8 cells were sequenced in replicates.

The germline gives CDR1 SEHNR, CDR2 FQNEAQ (reference sequence). Trimming took off 3 bases at V and 5 bases at J, with 13 bases between the two ends. The length of the CDR3 is 14 residues. TCRdb ran MiXCR on the PCR reads and lists one entry per CDR3 protein. The sample lists hundreds of thousands of distinct CDR3 sequences; roughly a quarter were seen once. Study results and limitations: Clones of above 20 RNA copies carried over 98% of effector molecules; in naive cells they carried under 1%.

This TCR derives from a human donor in good health. Some libraries in this study had Jurkat cell RNA spiked in. Specimen: naive CD8+ T cells from blood, with Jurkat cell RNA spiked in. Subset given: FACS-sorted CD8+CD4-CCR7+CD45RA+ naive T cells. The V gene is TRBV7-9, the J gene TRBJ1-1, with unresolved D. The CDR3 protein is CASSFRRVRTEAFF. The CDR3 DNA reads TGTGCCAGCAGCTTTCGGCGGGTTCGTACTGAAGCTTTCTTT.